Following are 9 T cell receptor beta chains from one sample sequenced in a study of spatial heterogeneity in lung cancer. Time point: sample taken at primary tumor resection. Sequencing of whole RNA from tumor, nontumor lung or frozen PBMC involved no sorting. From the 5' RACE reads, TCRdb called clonotypes with MiXCR, one entry per CDR3 protein. The sample holds about 56,000 distinct CDR3 sequences; roughly 7.9% are singletons and the top ten take around 16%. The starting material was PBMCs, obtained at surgery. These receptor sequences come from a female donor with early-stage non-small cell lung cancer.

This clonotype was picked up a small number of times. The gene calls are TRBV5-4 and TRBJ2-1, with 7 bases fitting TRBD1. Germline CDR1 and CDR2: SGHNT and YYREEE (reference sequence). This CDR3 contains 15 residues. The V gene end was trimmed by 4 bases and the J gene end by 7 bases; junction bases not matched to a gene: 11. The CDR3 bases are TGTGCCAGCAGCGCGCAGGGGGTTTTTGGGAATGAGCAGTTCTTC. It codes for CASSAQGVFGNEQFF.

As to this clonotype: Given a much more abundant clone one base away, this may be a read error. The chain is built from TRBV7-2 and TRBJ1-2; D not certain. There are 11 residues in the CDR3. Germline values: CDR1 SGHTA, CDR2 FQGNSA. Here the CDR3 reads CPSSFGYGYTF. As DNA, the CDR3 is TGTCCCAGCAGCTTCGGCTATGGCTACACCTTC.

In this sample, this clonotype turned up a few times. The CDR3 loop reads CASSLTPAGRRVLPYGYTF. The CDR3 nucleotides are TGTGCCAGCAGTTTAACCCCCGCAGGGCGCAGGGTTCTTCCGTATGGCTACACCTTC. The J gene is TRBJ1-2, the V gene TRBV27, with a possible D match to TRBD1 (5 bases). Germline CDR1 MNHEY, CDR2 SMNVEV (reference sequence). Trimming stripped 2 bases from V and 5 bases from J, with 27 bases between. The CDR3 spans 19 residues.

The CDR3, as DNA: TGTGCCAGCAGCCCGGCCGGGACGGGAAGGGACGAGCAGTACTTC. This codes for CASSPAGTGRDEQYF. This chain joins TRBV11-1 and TRBJ2-7; perhaps D is TRBD1 or TRBD2 (5 bases each). Germline CDR1 reads SGHAT; CDR2 reads FQDESV (reference sequence). V was clipped by 5 bases and J by 5 bases, with 19 bases between them. This CDR3 comprises 15 residues.

For this clonotype: Relative to the germline gene, one junction end is altered; a read error may explain this. The V and J genes are TRBV6-1 and TRBJ2-5, with D tentatively TRBD1 (5 bases). The germline V gene encodes CDR1 MNHNS and CDR2 SASEGT. The CDR3 totals 13 residues. The CDR3 reads CASSGTYQETQCF. As DNA, the CDR3 is TGTGCCAGCAGTGGGACATACCAAGAGACCCAGTGCTTC.

The chain links TRBV9 to TRBJ2-3; D call uncertain. CDR3 length equals 11 residues. The germline V and J ends were trimmed by 2 bases and 5 bases, with 3 bases remaining between them. Germline CDR1 reads SGDLS; CDR2 reads YYNGEE. The CDR3 loop reads CASSVEDTQYF. The CDR3 DNA is TGTGCCAGCAGCGTTGAAGATACGCAGTATTTT.

Here the CDR3 DNA reads TGTGCCAGCAGTCCTATATCGATCGTGGGGGAGCTGTTTTTT. Its protein product is CASSPISIVGELFF. The V and J genes are TRBV3-1 and TRBJ2-2; D ambiguous. V shed 6 bases and J shed 8 bases, with 16 bases lying between them. This CDR3 is 14 amino acids long. Germline CDR1 is LGHDT and CDR2 is YNNKEL (reference sequence).

The J gene is TRBJ1-1, the V gene TRBV30; tentative D call: TRBD1 (6 bases). The CDR3 covers 14 residues. Germline-derived CDR1 and CDR2 are GTSNPN and SVGIG (reference sequence). Trimming shortened V by 4 bases and J by 5 bases, and 17 bases separated the two germline ends. As DNA, the CDR3 is TGTGCCTGGATAGGTGCGGGGGCTTGGACTGAAGCTTTCTTT. Translating gives CAWIGAGAWTEAFF.

This clonotype was recorded a few times. The chain has TRBV7-8 and TRBJ1-3; D ambiguous. There are 14 residues in the CDR3. From germline, CDR1 is SGHVS and CDR2 FQNEAQ. With 5 bases removed from V and 0 bases from J, the gap between germline ends came to 8 bases. For the CDR3, the DNA is TGTGCCAGCAGCCGCGGGCGCTCTGGAAACACCATATATTTT. It specifies CASSRGRSGNTIYF.